These 18 T cell receptor beta chains share one sample of origin, sequenced in a study of early T cells in non-severe SARS-CoV-2 infection. TCRdb re-called the 5' RACE reads through MiXCR, storing one row per CDR3 protein. Counted here are tens of thousands of distinct CDR3 sequences, around 12% occurring once; the ten biggest clones make up about 4.2%. Material: whole blood. Source of these receptors: an adult who was a healthcare worker with PCR-confirmed SARS-CoV-2 infection or an uninfected control (not recorded which).

The chain couples TRBV7-9 to TRBJ2-7, with a tentative D call TRBD2 (6 bases). From germline, CDR1 is SEHNR and CDR2 FQNEAQ (reference sequence). The ends were cut back, 5 bases at V and 2 bases at J, with 13 bases in the middle. The CDR3 has 14 residues. CDR3 nucleotides: TGTGCCAGCAGCGCGGGGCTGACGGCCTACGAGCAGTACTTC. This codes for CASSAGLTAYEQYF.

V gene TRBV3-1 combines with J gene TRBJ2-7, with D perhaps matching TRBD1 (6 bases). The CDR3 extends over 16 amino acids. V was clipped by 4 bases and J by 0 bases, with 16 bases between them. Germline loops: CDR1 LGHDT, CDR2 YNNKEL (reference sequence). CDR3: CASSPDPGRGSYEQYF. CDR3 bases: TGTGCCAGCAGCCCCGATCCTGGCAGGGGCTCCTACGAGCAGTACTTC.

This clonotype was detected only a few times. J is TRBJ2-4 and V is TRBV5-1, with D possibly being TRBD1 (7 bases). CDR1 and CDR2 from the germline V gene are SGHRS and YFSETQ. V lost 6 bases, J lost 8 bases, and 18 bases lay in between. There are 14 residues in the CDR3. CDR3 bases: TGCGCCAGCAACGAAGGAGGGGGCTCGGACATTCAGTACTTC. Translated: CASNEGGGSDIQYF.

The chain has TRBV4-1 and TRBJ2-7, with unresolved D. The CDR3 totals 13 residues. V lost 3 bases and J lost 2, with 8 bases in between. Germline assignment: CDR1 MGHRA and CDR2 YSYEKL. For the CDR3, the DNA is TGCGCCAGCAGCCAGGGGTCGGCCTACGAGCAGTACTTC. It translates to CASSQGSAYEQYF.

V and J are TRBV29-1 and TRBJ1-3; D remains unclear. The V gene's germline CDR1 is SQVTM and CDR2 ANQGSEA. Between the trimmed V and J ends, which lost 4 bases and 0 bases, there was a span of 7 bases. This CDR3 is 13 amino acids long. In DNA form, the CDR3 reads TGCAGCGTTGGGGATACCTCTGGAAACACCATATATTTT. Translated: CSVGDTSGNTIYF.

V gene TRBV5-6 combines with J gene TRBJ2-2, with unresolved D. CDR3 length: 13 amino acids. V was clipped by 0 bases and J by 6 bases, with 6 bases between them. Looked up from germline, CDR1 is SGHDT and CDR2 is YYEEEE. This CDR3 is CASSLVEAGELFF. The CDR3 nucleotides read TGTGCCAGCAGCTTGGTCGAGGCCGGGGAGCTGTTTTTT.

This clonotype was observed a few times. J is TRBJ1-6 and V is TRBV5-8, with 8 positions matching TRBD1. Germline V lookup: CDR1 SGHTS, CDR2 YDEGEE. The length of the CDR3 is 17 residues. V shed 4 bases and J 5 bases; nucleotides not matched to a gene: 11. The CDR3 bases are TGTGCCAGCAGCAGGCTGCCTCGGGACAGGAATAATTCACCCCTCCACTTT. Translation gives CASSRLPRDRNNSPLHF.

V is TRBV6-6 and J is TRBJ1-4; 7 positions agree with TRBD1. Germline V lookup: CDR1 MNHNY, CDR2 SVGAGI (reference sequence). The trim removed 7 bases at V and 5 bases at J, leaving 10 bases unmatched. The CDR3 covers 15 residues. CDR3 DNA: TGTGCCAGCACCACCCTGGGGACAGCCAATGAAAAACTGTTTTTT. Its translation: CASTTLGTANEKLFF.

This chain links TRBV5-4 with TRBJ2-3; tentative D call: TRBD2 (5 bases). The CDR3 covers 12 residues. CDR1 SGHNT and CDR2 YYREEE come from the germline V gene (reference sequence). Trimming left V 5 bases short and J 6 bases short, with 10 bases between. The CDR3: CASRQPGDTQYF. CDR3 DNA: TGTGCCAGCAGGCAACCGGGGGATACGCAGTATTTT.

This clonotype was seen ten or more times. The chain has TRBV12-3 or TRBV12-4 and TRBJ1-6; 9 bases are a match to TRBD1. Trimming took 7 bases from V and 9 from J; bases not matched to a gene: 7. There are 14 residues in the CDR3. The chain's CDR3 is CASTLGQGTSPLHF. Here the CDR3 DNA reads TGTGCCAGCACCCTGGGACAGGGCACTTCACCCCTCCACTTT.

The chain carries TRBV7-6 and TRBJ2-2, with 12 bases fitting TRBD2. The CDR3 is 16 residues long. The V and J ends lost 1 base and 6 bases, in that order; junction bases with no gene match: 3. Germline CDR1 SGHVS, CDR2 FNYEAQ. CDR3 residues: CASSLEASGGAGELFF. CDR3 bases: TGTGCCAGCAGCTTAGAAGCTAGCGGGGGGGCCGGGGAGCTGTTTTTT.

This clonotype was observed at least ten times. The junction differs from germline at one of its ends, possibly a read error. The chain has TRBV20-1 and TRBJ1-3, with D uncertain. CDR3 size: 13 residues. Germline V gene lookup returns CDR1 DFQATT and CDR2 SNEGSKA (reference sequence). The CDR3 spells CSARAFSENTIYF. The CDR3 nucleotides are TGCAGTGCTAGGGCCTTCTCTGAAAACACCATATATTTT.

This clonotype came up a few times. V usage is TRBV12-3 or TRBV12-4 and J usage is TRBJ2-1, with a possible D match to TRBD1 (5 bases). V gave up 6 bases and J gave up 0 bases, with 15 bases separating them. The CDR3 covers 16 residues. The CDR3 region is CASSLGQGDSYNEQFF. The CDR3 region has the DNA TGTGCCAGCAGCCTAGGGCAGGGCGACTCCTACAATGAGCAGTTCTTC.

The chain has TRBV1 and TRBJ2-7; TRBD1 is taken as the D call from the table, unchecked against the DNA. TRBV1 is a known pseudogene. This CDR3 has 16 amino acids. In DNA form, the CDR3 reads TGCACCAGCAGCCAAGTGGTCCAGGGCGAAACCTACGAGCAGTACTTC. Its translation: CTSSQVVQGETYEQYF.

The genes are TRBV9 and TRBJ1-5; tentatively, D is TRBD1 (5 bases). This CDR3 spans 16 amino acids. Germline V gene data show CDR1 as SGDLS and CDR2 as YYNGEE. Deletions cut 0 bases from V and 5 bases from J, with 15 bases between. The CDR3 sequence is CASSVVVQGGDQPQHF. The CDR3 nucleotides read TGTGCCAGCAGCGTAGTAGTCCAAGGAGGGGATCAGCCCCAGCATTTT.

This clonotype was found many times. This chain joins TRBV12-3 or TRBV12-4 and TRBJ2-5; D is perhaps TRBD2 (6 bases). V lost 6 bases and J lost 5, with 16 bases in between. The CDR3 length is 14 residues. The CDR3 sequence: CASRTGVAEETQYF. The CDR3 DNA is TGTGCCAGCAGAACGGGAGTAGCTGAGGAGACCCAGTACTTC.

The chain uses TRBV4-1 and TRBJ1-5; D not certain. This CDR3 has 15 amino acids. V lost 2 bases and J 3 bases, leaving 11 bases between the germline ends. Looked up from germline, CDR1 is MGHRA and CDR2 is YSYEKL. Written as DNA, the CDR3 is TGCGCCAGCAGCCAAACCGATTCACCCAATCAGCCCCAGCATTTT. It translates to CASSQTDSPNQPQHF.

This clonotype has just a few counts. The chain combines TRBV5-1 with TRBJ1-6, with D perhaps TRBD1 (5 bases). Trimming cost V 4 bases and J 5 bases, with 10 bases left between them. This CDR3 region has 14 residues. Looked up from germline, CDR1 is SGHRS and CDR2 is YFSETQ. Here the CDR3 DNA reads TGCGCCAGCAGCCCGGGGCATGATAATTCACCCCTCCACTTT. As protein: CASSPGHDNSPLHF.